A selection of T cell receptor beta chains follows, all from one sample in a study of blood T cell repertoires in COVID-19. TCRdb's table, derived via immunoSEQ multiplex PCR, lists solely in-frame clones and lacks some. The sample has about 130,000 clones; 70% to 80% are singletons. The sample taken for sequencing was peripheral blood. The receptors come from an older woman with COVID-19, enrolled during active disease. The CDR3 runs from the conserved cysteine through the conserved F or W. The order of the fields is V gene, CDR3 protein.

V: TRBV19
CDR3: CASHGGINQPQHF

V: TRBV11-2
CDR3: CASNYREGTGELFF

V: TRBV12-3/TRBV12-4
CDR3: CASSLTRDTQYF

V: TRBV29-1
CDR3: CSVPPQGASSYNEQFF

V: TRBV13
CDR3: CASSHSTVGGRETQYF

V: TRBV7-2
CDR3: CASSSSGWSGAFF

V: TRBV6-1
CDR3: CASSEFTSGRYNEQFF

V: TRBV5-4
CDR3: CASSFKSGTDYGYTF

V: TRBV28
CDR3: CASSYLSGTENGYTF

V: TRBV12-3/TRBV12-4
CDR3: CASSLSVNTEAFF

V: TRBV27
CDR3: CASSYRGGRSNSPLHF

V: TRBV5-5
CDR3: CASRKRQESYEQYF

V: TRBV6-5
CDR3: CASSLAGGGYTF

V: TRBV5-6
CDR3: CASSLAASHTQYF

V: TRBV6-2/TRBV6-3
CDR3: CASSRTVAGEAFF

V: TRBV3-1/TRBV3-2
CDR3: CASSLTWSGGYEQYF

V: TRBV3-1/TRBV3-2
CDR3: CASSLAARGEKLFF

V: TRBV6-1
CDR3: CASSDRGLQPQHF

V: TRBV19
CDR3: CASDTGREELFF

V: TRBV5-5
CDR3: CASSWTGGLTGELFF

V: TRBV4-3
CDR3: CASSQERGIGYGYTF

V: TRBV7-9
CDR3: CASTWVVDPGTQYF

V: TRBV19
CDR3: CASSTTHNSNQPQHF

V: TRBV6-2/TRBV6-3
CDR3: CASSSGNQPQHF

V: TRBV29-1
CDR3: CSGSRSKEQYF

V: TRBV19
CDR3: CASSTSRTGSEKLFF

V: TRBV19
CDR3: CASSADRDNQPQHF

V: TRBV10-1
CDR3: CASSVVAQETQYF

V: TRBV5-5
CDR3: CASSTTGTVPYEQYF

V: TRBV15
CDR3: CATSRQGSSGNTIYF

V: TRBV5-1
CDR3: CASSDHRDGYTF

V: TRBV4-1
CDR3: CASSRTGANTGELFF

V: TRBV11-2
CDR3: CASSPRGEQYF

V: TRBV7-2
CDR3: CASSLAGGVGANVLTF

V: TRBV27
CDR3: CASSSGGSGNTIYF

V: TRBV7-9
CDR3: CASSQAPENTEAFF

V: TRBV30
CDR3: CAWSRQGWVHGYTF

V: TRBV18
CDR3: CASSQTGVGGYEQYF

V: TRBV7-9
CDR3: CASSLYERVTDTQYF

V: TRBV5-4
CDR3: CASSTGQGADTIYF

V: TRBV20-1
CDR3: CSASSVREVFRTDTQYF

V: TRBV2
CDR3: CASSSPGTGLLGEQFF

V: TRBV19
CDR3: CASRGQAGSRATF

V: TRBV7-3
CDR3: CASSKTGGIGVKEAFF

V: TRBV24-1
CDR3: CATWGELEETQYF

V: TRBV7-9
CDR3: CASSLTDSEQYF

V: TRBV7-2
CDR3: CASSLGQGGGQPQHF

V: TRBV21-1
CDR3: CATYPNVFFRGYGYNEQFF

V: TRBV6-4
CDR3: CASSETVNNQPQHF

V: TRBV9
CDR3: CASSVTSGSGNTIYF

V: TRBV5-1
CDR3: CASSFTSGGETQYF

V: TRBV2
CDR3: CASSEAQRGPGNTIYF

V: TRBV4-3
CDR3: CASSQDTGWNYGYTF

V: TRBV19
CDR3: CASSPMAGTGHSPLHF

V: TRBV5-6
CDR3: CASSYRDRPNTEAFF